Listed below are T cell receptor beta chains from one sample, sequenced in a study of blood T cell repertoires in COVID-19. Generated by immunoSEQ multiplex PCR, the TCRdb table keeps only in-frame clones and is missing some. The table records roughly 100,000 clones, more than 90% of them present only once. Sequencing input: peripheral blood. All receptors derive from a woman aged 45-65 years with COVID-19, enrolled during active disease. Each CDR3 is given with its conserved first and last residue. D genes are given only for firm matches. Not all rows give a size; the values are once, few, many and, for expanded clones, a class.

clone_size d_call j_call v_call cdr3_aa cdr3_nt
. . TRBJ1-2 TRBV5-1 CASNPTPSSHGYTF TGCGCCAGCAACCCCACCCCCAGTTCTCACGGCTACACCTTC
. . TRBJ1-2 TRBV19 CATQGLTNYGYTF TGTGCCACCCAGGGACTTACTAACTATGGCTACACCTTC
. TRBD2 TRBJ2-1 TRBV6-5 CASILRRGVGNEQFF TGTGCCAGCATCCTAAGACGGGGGGTAGGCAATGAGCAGTTCTTC
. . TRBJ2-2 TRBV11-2 CASSPGWAGELFF TGTGCCAGCAGCCCAGGGTGGGCCGGGGAGCTGTTTTTT
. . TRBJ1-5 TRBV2 CASSESAHGGGGNQPQHF TGTGCCAGCAGTGAATCCGCCCATGGTGGCGGCGGCAATCAGCCCCAGCATTTT
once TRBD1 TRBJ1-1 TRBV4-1 CASSQETKGAFTEAFF TGCGCCAGCAGCCAAGAGACTAAGGGGGCCTTCACTGAAGCTTTCTTT
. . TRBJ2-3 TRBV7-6 CASSAWRASTDTQYF TGTGCCAGCAGCGCCTGGCGGGCCTCCACAGATACGCAGTATTTT
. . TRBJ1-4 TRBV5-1 CASSLGTGTNEKLFF TGCGCCAGCAGCTTAGGCACAGGAACTAATGAAAAACTGTTTTTT
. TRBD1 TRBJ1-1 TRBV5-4 CASSPPTGVNTEAFF TGTGCCAGCAGCCCCCCAACAGGGGTGAACACTGAAGCTTTCTTT
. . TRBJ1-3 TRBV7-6 CASSLQQAGNTIYF TGTGCCAGCAGCTTGCAACAAGCTGGAAACACCATATATTTT
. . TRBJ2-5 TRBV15 CATSRALETQYF TGTGCCACCAGCAGAGCCTTAGAGACCCAGTACTTC
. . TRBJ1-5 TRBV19 CASSSRVYQPQHF TGTGCCAGTAGTTCCAGGGTCTATCAGCCCCAGCATTTT
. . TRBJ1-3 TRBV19 CASSLRGGGNTIYF TGTGCCAGTAGTCTGCGGGGAGGTGGAAACACCATATATTTT
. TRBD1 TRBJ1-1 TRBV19 CATSPRTGGSTEAFF TGTGCCACTTCACCCCGGACAGGGGGATCCACTGAAGCTTTCTTT
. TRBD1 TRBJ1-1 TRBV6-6 CASTYEGAVFSEAFF TGTGCCAGCACCTACGAGGGGGCGGTATTTTCTGAAGCTTTCTTT
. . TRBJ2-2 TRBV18 CASSPRPTGELFF TGTGCCAGCTCACCCAGGCCCACCGGGGAGCTGTTTTTT
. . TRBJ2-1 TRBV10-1 CASSERLLYNEQFF TGCGCCAGCAGTGAGAGACTGCTATACAATGAGCAGTTCTTC
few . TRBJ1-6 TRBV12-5 CASGLVPRHLYNSPLHF TGTGCTAGTGGTTTGGTACCGAGACACTTATATAATTCACCCCTCCACTTT